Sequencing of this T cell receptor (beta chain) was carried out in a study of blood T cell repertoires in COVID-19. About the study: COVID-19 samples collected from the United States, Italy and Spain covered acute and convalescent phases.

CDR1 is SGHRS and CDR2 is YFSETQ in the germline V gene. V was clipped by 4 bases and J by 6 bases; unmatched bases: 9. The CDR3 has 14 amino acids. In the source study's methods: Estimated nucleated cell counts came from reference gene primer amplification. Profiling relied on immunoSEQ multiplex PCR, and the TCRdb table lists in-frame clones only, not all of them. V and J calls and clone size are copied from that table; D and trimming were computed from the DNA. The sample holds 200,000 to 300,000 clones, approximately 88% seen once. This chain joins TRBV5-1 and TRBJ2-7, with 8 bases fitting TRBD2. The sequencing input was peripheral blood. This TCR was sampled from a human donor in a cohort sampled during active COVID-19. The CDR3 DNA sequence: TGCGCCAGCAGCGTGGATAGCGGGAATTTCGAGCAGTACTTC. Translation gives CASSVDSGNFEQYF.